This entry lists 6 T cell receptor beta chains sequenced from one sample in a study of blood T cell repertoires in COVID-19 (dated by TCRdb to the early 2020s). Library prep was done by the immunoSEQ multiplex PCR assay. As stored in TCRdb, this immuneACCESS dataset retains in-frame rearrangements with V and J assigned. A fraction of the clones does not appear; measured against another copy, unresolved V genes explain less than half of the discrepancy, and the remainder lacks a known reason. Recorded for this sample are around 91,000 clones; 85% of them occurred a single time. Clones ranked in the top ten supply about 38% of the sample. Sequencing was carried out using peripheral blood. The receptors derive from an elderly man with acute or convalescent COVID-19.

The chain joins TRBV10-3 to TRBJ2-2; D is perhaps TRBD2 (6 bases). The ends were cut back, 6 bases at V and 7 bases at J, with 21 bases in the middle. This CDR3 contains 16 residues. Germline CDR1 reads ENHRY; CDR2 reads SYGVKD. The CDR3 nucleotides read TGTGCCATCAGGAAAGTTCTTGGGAGTAGCGGCGGGGAGCTGTTTTTT. This sequence encodes CAIRKVLGSSGGELFF.

The chain is built from TRBV19 and TRBJ2-1; D possibly corresponds to TRBD2 (6 bases). Per the germline V gene, CDR1 is LNHDA and CDR2 is SQIVND (reference sequence). V gave up 10 bases and J gave up 0 bases, with 16 bases separating them. The length of the CDR3 is 15 residues. CDR3 in amino acids: CATNGGTSSYNEQFF. Here the CDR3 DNA reads TGTGCCACTAACGGCGGGACGAGCTCCTACAATGAGCAGTTCTTC.

This clone was detected only once. The J gene is TRBJ2-7, the V gene TRBV7-2; 12 bases are shared with TRBD2. The germline V gene encodes CDR1 SGHTA and CDR2 FQGNSA. Trimming took 5 bases from V and 6 from J; bases not matched to a gene: 5. The CDR3 sequence is 14 residues long. CDR3 loop: CASSGASGRAEQYF. The CDR3 nucleotides are TGTGCCAGCAGCGGGGCTAGCGGGAGGGCCGAGCAGTACTTC.

The gene calls are TRBV5-4 and TRBJ2-3; 12 nucleotides agree with TRBD2. CDR3 length equals 16 residues. Germline loops: CDR1 SGHNT, CDR2 YYREEE (reference sequence). Trimming at V came to 5 bases and at J to 4 bases, leaving 8 bases not matched to a gene. The CDR3, as DNA: TGTGCCAGCAGTCGTTCTAGCGGGAGGGCCCCAGATACGCAGTATTTT. Amino acids: CASSRSSGRAPDTQYF.

There are a few counts of this clone. The chain recombines TRBV5-1 with TRBJ1-6; D possibly corresponds to TRBD1 (6 bases). Germline V gives CDR1 SGHRS, CDR2 YFSETQ. This CDR3 contains 13 residues. The V gene lost 4 bases and the J gene lost 8 bases, with 10 bases spanning the gap. The CDR3 nucleotides are TGCGCCAGCAGCCCCAGGACAGATTCACCCCTCCACTTT. Translation: CASSPRTDSPLHF.

CDR3 sequence reads: CAIRDRVPGLAGGTIYNEQFF. In DNA, the CDR3 is TGTGCCATTAGGGACAGGGTCCCGGGACTAGCGGGAGGGACGATCTACAATGAGCAGTTCTTC. This chain connects TRBV6-7 to TRBJ2-1, with TRBD2 matching 16 bases. TRBV6-7 is marked as an open reading frame, function uncertain. V dropped 10 bases and J dropped 3; count of bases not matched to a gene: 21. There are 21 residues in the CDR3.